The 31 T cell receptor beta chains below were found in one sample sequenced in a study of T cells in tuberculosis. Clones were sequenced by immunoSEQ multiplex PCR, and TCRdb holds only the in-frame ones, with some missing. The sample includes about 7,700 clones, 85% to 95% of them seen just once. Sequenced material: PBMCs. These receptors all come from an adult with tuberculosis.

The CDR3 bases are TGTGCCAGCAGTTTAGCCGCGGGGGGCGGCTACACCTTC. This encodes CASSLAAGGGYTF. The rearrangement joins TRBV27 to TRBJ1-2, with a weak D call TRBD1 (6 bases). Trimming stripped 2 bases from V and 8 bases from J, with 12 bases between. Per germline, CDR1 MNHEY and CDR2 SMNVEV (reference sequence). This CDR3 is 13 amino acids long.

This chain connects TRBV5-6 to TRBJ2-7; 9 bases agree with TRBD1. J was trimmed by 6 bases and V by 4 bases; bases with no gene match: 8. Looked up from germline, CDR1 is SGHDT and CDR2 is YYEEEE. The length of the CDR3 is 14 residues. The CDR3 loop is CASSPGTGSFEQYF. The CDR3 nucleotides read TGTGCCAGCAGCCCCGGGACAGGGAGCTTCGAGCAGTACTTC.

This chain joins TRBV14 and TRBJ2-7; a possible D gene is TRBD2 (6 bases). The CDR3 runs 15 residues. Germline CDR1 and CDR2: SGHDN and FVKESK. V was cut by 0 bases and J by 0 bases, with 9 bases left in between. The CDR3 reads CASSQEAGPSYEQYF. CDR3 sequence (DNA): TGTGCCAGCAGCCAAGAGGCGGGGCCCTCCTACGAGCAGTACTTC.

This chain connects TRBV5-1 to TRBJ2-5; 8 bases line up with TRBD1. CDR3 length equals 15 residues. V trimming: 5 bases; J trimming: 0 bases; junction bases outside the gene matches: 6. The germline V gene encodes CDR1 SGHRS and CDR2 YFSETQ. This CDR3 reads CASSPTGAYQETQYF. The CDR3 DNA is TGCGCCAGCAGTCCGACAGGGGCCTACCAAGAGACCCAGTACTTC. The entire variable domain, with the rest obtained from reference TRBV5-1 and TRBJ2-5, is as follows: KAGVTQTPRYLIKTRGQQVTLSCSPISGHRSVSWYQQTPGQGLQFLFEYFSETQRNKGNFPGRFSGRQFSNSRSEMNVSTLELGDSALYLCASSPTGAYQETQYFGPGTRLLVL.

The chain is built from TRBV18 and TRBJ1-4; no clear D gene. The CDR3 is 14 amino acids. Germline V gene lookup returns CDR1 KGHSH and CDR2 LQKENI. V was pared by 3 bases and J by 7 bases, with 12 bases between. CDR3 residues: CASSPSSAGEKLFF. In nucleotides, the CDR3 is TGTGCCAGCTCACCTTCCTCAGCAGGTGAAAAACTGTTTTTT.

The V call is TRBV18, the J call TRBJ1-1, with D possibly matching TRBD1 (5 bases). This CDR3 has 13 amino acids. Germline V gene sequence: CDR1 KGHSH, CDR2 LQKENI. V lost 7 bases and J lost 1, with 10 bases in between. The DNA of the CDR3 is TGTGCCAGCTTAAGAACAGGGAACACTGAAGCTTTCTTT. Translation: CASLRTGNTEAFF.

CDR3 nucleotides: TGTGCCAGCAGCGTCCTAGACACCGGGGAGCTGTTTTTT. It codes for CASSVLDTGELFF. V usage is TRBV14 and J usage is TRBJ2-2; D ambiguous. This CDR3 comprises 13 residues. The V and J ends lost 5 bases and 3 bases respectively, with 7 bases between them. Germline-derived CDR1 and CDR2 are SGHDN and FVKESK.

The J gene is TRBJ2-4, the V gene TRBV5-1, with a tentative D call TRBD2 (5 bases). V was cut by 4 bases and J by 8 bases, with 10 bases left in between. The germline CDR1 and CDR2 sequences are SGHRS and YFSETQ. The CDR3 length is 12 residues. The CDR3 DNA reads TGCGCCAGCAGCGATAACGGGGACATTCAGTACTTC. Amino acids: CASSDNGDIQYF.

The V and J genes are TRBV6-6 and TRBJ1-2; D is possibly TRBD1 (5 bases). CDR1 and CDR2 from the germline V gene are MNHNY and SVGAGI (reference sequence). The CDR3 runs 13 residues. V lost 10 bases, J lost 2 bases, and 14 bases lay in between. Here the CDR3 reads CAIAGRKNYGYTF. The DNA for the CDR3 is TGTGCCATTGCGGGACGGAAGAACTATGGCTACACCTTC.

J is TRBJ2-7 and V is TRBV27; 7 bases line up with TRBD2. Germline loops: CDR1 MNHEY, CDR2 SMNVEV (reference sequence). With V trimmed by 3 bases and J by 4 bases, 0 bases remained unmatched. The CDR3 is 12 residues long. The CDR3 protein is CASSLRGYEQYF. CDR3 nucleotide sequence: TGTGCCAGCAGTTTGCGGGGGTACGAGCAGTACTTC.

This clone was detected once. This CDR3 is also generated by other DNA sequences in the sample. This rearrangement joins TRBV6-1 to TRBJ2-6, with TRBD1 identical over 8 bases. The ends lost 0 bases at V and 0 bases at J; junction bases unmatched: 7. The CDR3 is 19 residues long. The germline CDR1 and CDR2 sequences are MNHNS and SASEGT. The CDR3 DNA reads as TGTGCCAGCAGTGAAGCGCTCGGGACAGGCCTCTCTGGGGCCAACGTCCTGACTTTC. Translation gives CASSEALGTGLSGANVLTF.

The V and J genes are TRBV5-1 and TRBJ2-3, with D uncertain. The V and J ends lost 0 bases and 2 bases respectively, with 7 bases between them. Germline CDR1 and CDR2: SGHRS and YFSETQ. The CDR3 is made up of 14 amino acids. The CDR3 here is CASSLVQYTDTQYF. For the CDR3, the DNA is TGCGCCAGCAGCTTGGTACAGTACACAGATACGCAGTATTTT.

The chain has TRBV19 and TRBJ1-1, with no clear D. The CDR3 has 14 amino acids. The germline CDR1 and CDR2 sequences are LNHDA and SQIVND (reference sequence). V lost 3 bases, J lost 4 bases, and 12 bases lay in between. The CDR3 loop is CASSIQSVGTEAFF. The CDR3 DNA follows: TGTGCCAGTAGTATCCAATCGGTCGGCACTGAAGCTTTCTTT.

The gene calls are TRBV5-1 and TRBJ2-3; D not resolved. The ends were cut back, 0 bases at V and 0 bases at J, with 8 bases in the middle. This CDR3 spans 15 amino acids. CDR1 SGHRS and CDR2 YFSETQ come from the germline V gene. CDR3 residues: CASSLEFGSTDTQYF. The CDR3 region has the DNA TGCGCCAGCAGCTTGGAATTTGGCAGCACAGATACGCAGTATTTT.

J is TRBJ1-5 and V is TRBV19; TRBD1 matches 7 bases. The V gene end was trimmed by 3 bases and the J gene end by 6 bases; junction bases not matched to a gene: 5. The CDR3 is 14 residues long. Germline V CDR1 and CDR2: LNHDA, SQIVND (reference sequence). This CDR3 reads CASSIDRAGQPQHF. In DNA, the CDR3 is TGTGCCAGTAGTATCGACAGGGCTGGTCAGCCCCAGCATTTT.

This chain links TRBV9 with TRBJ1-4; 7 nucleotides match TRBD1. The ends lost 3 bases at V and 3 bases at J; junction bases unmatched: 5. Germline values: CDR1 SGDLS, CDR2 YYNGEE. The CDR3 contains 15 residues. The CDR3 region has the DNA TGTGCCAGCAGCGAGGAGGGGGCGGCTAATGAAAAACTGTTTTTT. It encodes CASSEEGAANEKLFF.

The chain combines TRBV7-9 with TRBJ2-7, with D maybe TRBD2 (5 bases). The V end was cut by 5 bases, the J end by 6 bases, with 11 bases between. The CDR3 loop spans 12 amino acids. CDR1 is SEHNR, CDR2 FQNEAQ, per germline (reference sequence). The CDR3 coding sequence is TGTGCCAGCAGCCCCCCTCGGGGCGAGCAGTACTTC. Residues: CASSPPRGEQYF.

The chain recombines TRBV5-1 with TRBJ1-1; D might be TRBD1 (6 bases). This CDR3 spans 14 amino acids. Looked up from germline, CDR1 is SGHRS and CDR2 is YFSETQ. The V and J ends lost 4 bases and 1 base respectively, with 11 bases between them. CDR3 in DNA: TGCGCCAGCAGCACGACAGGTCCGAACACTGAAGCTTTCTTT. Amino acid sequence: CASSTTGPNTEAFF. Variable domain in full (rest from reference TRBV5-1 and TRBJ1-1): KAGVTQTPRYLIKTRGQQVTLSCSPISGHRSVSWYQQTPGQGLQFLFEYFSETQRNKGNFPGRFSGRQFSNSRSEMNVSTLELGDSALYLCASSTTGPNTEAFFGQGTRLTVV.

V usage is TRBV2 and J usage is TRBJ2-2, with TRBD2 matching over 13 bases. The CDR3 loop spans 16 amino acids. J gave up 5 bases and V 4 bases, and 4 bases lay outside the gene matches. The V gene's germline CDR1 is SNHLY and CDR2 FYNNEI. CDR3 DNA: TGTGCCAGCAGTGGGGGGACTAGCGGGGTAACCGGGGAGCTGTTTTTT. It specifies CASSGGTSGVTGELFF.

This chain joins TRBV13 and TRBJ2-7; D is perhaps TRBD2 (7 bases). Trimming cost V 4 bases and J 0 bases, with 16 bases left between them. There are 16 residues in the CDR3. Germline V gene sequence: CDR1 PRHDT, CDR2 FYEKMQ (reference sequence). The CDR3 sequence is CASSYRGAAASYEQYF. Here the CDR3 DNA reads TGTGCCAGCAGCTACCGGGGGGCGGCGGCCTCCTACGAGCAGTACTTC.

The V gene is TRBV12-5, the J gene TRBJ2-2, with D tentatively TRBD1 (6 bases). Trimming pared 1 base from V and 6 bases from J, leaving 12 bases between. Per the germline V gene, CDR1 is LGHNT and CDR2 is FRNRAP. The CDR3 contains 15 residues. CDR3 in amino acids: CASGLAIQGAGELFF. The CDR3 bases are TGTGCTAGTGGTTTGGCTATACAGGGTGCCGGGGAGCTGTTTTTT. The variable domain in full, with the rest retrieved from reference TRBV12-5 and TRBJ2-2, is DARVTQTPRHKVTEMGQEVTMRCQPILGHNTVFWYRQTMMQGLELLAYFRNRAPLDDSGMPKDRFSAEMPDATLATLKIQPSEPRDSAVYFCASGLAIQGAGELFFGEGSRLTVL.

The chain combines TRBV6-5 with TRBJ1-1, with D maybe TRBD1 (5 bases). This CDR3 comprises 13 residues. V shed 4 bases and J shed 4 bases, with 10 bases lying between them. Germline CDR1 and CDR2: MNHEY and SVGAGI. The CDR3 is CASSWEGTTEAFF. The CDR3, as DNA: TGTGCCAGCAGTTGGGAGGGGACCACTGAAGCTTTCTTT.

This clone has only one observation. The CDR3 bases are TGTGCCAGCAGCTCCGGGACTAGACCAGAGACCCAGTACTTC. This gives the protein CASSSGTRPETQYF. The chain is built from TRBV5-4 and TRBJ2-5, with 8 positions matching TRBD2. The CDR3 contains 14 residues. V lost 3 bases to trimming and J lost 4 bases; unmatched junction nucleotides: 5. Per the germline V gene, CDR1 is SGHNT and CDR2 is YYREEE (reference sequence).

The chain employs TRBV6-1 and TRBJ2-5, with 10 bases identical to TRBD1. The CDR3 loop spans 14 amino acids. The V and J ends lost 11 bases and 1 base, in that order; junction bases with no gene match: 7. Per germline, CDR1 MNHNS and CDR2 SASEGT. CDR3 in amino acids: CAGDRGLSQETQYF. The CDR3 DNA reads TGTGCCGGCGACAGGGGGCTCTCCCAAGAGACCCAGTACTTC.

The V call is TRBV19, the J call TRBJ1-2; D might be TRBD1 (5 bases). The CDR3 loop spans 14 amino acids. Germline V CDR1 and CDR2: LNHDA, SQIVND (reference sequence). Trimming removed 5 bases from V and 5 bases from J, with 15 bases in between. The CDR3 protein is CASSPTALWYGYTF. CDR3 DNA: TGTGCCAGTAGTCCGACAGCTCTGTGGTATGGCTACACCTTC.

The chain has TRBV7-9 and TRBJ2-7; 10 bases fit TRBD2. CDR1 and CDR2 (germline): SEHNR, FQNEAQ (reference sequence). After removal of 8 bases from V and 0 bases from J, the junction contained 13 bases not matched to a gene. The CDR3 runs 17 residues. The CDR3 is CASWPGLAPRSSYEQYF. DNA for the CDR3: TGTGCCAGCTGGCCGGGACTAGCGCCTAGGAGCTCCTACGAGCAGTACTTC.

Here the CDR3 reads CSVGDREAYGYTF. The DNA of the CDR3 is TGCAGCGTTGGGGACAGGGAAGCCTATGGCTACACCTTC. This rearrangement joins TRBV29-1 to TRBJ1-2; 9 nucleotides match TRBD1. CDR1 is SQVTM, CDR2 ANQGSEA, per germline. This CDR3 contains 13 residues. With 4 bases clipped from V and 4 bases from J, the junction kept 4 bases outside the gene matches.

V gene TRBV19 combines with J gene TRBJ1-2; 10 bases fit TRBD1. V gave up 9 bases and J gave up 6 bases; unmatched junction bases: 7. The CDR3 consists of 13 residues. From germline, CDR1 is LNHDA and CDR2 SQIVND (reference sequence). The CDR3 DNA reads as TGTGCCAGCCTCGACGACAGGGGGCATGGCTACACCTTC. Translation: CASLDDRGHGYTF. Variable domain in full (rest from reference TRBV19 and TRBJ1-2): DGGITQSPKYLFRKEGQNVTLSCEQNLNHDAMYWYRQDPGQGLRLIYYSQIVNDFQKGDIAEGYSVSREKKESFPLTVTSAQKNPTAFYLCASLDDRGHGYTFGSGTRLTVV.

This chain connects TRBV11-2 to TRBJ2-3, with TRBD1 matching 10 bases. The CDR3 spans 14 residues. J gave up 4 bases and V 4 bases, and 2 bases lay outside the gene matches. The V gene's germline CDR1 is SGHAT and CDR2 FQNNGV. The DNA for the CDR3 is TGTGCCAGCAGCTGGGACAGGGGAGCAGATACGCAGTATTTT. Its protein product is CASSWDRGADTQYF.

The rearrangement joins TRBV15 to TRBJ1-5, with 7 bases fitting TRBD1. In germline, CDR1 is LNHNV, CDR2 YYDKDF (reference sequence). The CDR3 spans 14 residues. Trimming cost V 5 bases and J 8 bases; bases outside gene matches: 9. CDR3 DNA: TGTGCCACCAGCGGTGACAGGGTAGGGGAGCCCCAGCATTTT. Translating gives CATSGDRVGEPQHF.

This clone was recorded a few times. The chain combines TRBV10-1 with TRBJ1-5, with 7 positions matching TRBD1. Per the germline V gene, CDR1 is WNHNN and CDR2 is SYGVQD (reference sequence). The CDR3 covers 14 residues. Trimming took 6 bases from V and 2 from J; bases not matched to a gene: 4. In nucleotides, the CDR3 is TGCGCCAGCAGACCTGGACAGGGCAATCAGCCCCAGCATTTT. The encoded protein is CASRPGQGNQPQHF.